This paragraph covers one TCR beta chain sequence. Its cognate antigen has yet to be identified. One base away there is no much larger clone; base qualities are not given. The library was built by means of the immunoSEQ multiplex PCR assay. Genomic DNA from the sorted T-cell subsets was used to amplify and sequence rearranged TCR beta chain products. For the original study's pipeline: Shannon entropy and Simpson indices were used to quantify the repertoire diversity of productive TCR beta rearrangements. Clonal expansion was assessed by the summed frequency of the 100 most abundant productive TCR beta clonotypes among total reads. The TRB repertoires were scored with a self-reactivity index that is based on amino acid usage at CDR3beta positions 6 and 7. Two-way ANOVA was used for repertoire analyses, while Student t or Mann-Whitney tests were used for flow cytometric analyses. TCRdb stores this immuneACCESS table with in-frame sequences only. Part of the clones is absent; in the studies checked, under half of the shortfall reflects unresolved V genes, and no reason is known for the rest. V and J calls and clone size are those listed in that table; D and trimming were worked out from the DNA. Recorded for this sample are 6,000 to 8,000 clones; approximately 89% of them occurred a single time. Roughly 1.4% of the sample belongs to the ten largest clones.

This sample was included in a study of regulatory and conventional T cells in RAG deficiency listed by TCRdb under 2017. The study in broad terms: High-throughput TCR beta sequencing was used to compare the diversity and composition of the Treg, conventional CD4+ and CD8+ T cell repertoires of RAG-deficient patients with those of healthy controls.

What the research found in general, with its limitations: All patient T-cell subsets had shorter CDR3 lengths; Omenn syndrome patients showed >75% Treg-Tconv repertoire overlap at nucleotide and amino acid level. Sorted CD25-high CD127-low cells from Omenn syndrome patients may represent peripherally activated cells rather than bona fide Treg cells. Unique TCR beta sequences from Treg cells were around 100-fold fewer in Omenn syndrome and CID/AS patients than controls, versus around 10-fold for other subsets. For some subjects, some T-cell subset analyses were not performed. Compared with control T-cell subpopulations, RAG-deficient patients had much lower Shannon entropy and higher Simpson indices.

V is pruned by 0 bases and J by 1 base, leaving 1 base of the junction without a gene match. The germline V gene sets CDR1 to SGHRS and CDR2 to YFSETQ. Counted from cysteine to phenylalanine, this CDR3 has 14 amino acids. The kept DNA is CDR3 alone, 42 bases in frame from the first base. Before genomic DNA was extracted, regulatory T cells were isolated from blood as CD4+CD25-high CD127-low cells. Eight healthy control donors were used as the comparison group for repertoire analyses. These records were also assigned to another study, of regulatory T cells. Looking at the second paper: For the multiplex PCR, 52 forward TRBV primers and 13 reverse TRBJ primers were used, and amplification bias was corrected with both assay-based and computational methods. In patients, repertoires had restricted unique TRB V-J pairs and skewed V and J gene usage, with regulatory T cells showing the most marked changes. Between CD3G-deficient patients and healthy controls, the study compared T-cell receptor beta repertoires in sorted regulatory T cells, conventional CD4+ T cells and CD8+ T cells. Peripheral blood mononuclear cells were isolated by Ficoll density separation. Within the immunoSEQ assay, multiplex PCR amplified rearranged TRB loci from genomic DNA. TRB amplicons were sequenced using an Illumina HiSeq platform. Raw sequences were error-filtered and aligned to reference gene sequences by custom algorithms, then analyzed with the immunoSEQ online tools. Frequencies of productive and nonproductive TRB rearrangements were evaluated among both unique and total sequences. For group comparisons, t tests, Mann-Whitney tests or two-way ANOVA were performed in Prism software.

This sequence uses TRBV5-1 and TRBJ2-7; 7 middle bases align to TRBD1. Material: CD127- CD25+ CD4+ Tregs sorted from blood. This clonotype originated in a human donor in good health. The CDR3 reads as follows: CASSLGQGSYEQYF. Read as DNA, the sequence is TGCGCCAGCAGCTTGGGACAGGGATCCTACGAGCAGTACTTC.